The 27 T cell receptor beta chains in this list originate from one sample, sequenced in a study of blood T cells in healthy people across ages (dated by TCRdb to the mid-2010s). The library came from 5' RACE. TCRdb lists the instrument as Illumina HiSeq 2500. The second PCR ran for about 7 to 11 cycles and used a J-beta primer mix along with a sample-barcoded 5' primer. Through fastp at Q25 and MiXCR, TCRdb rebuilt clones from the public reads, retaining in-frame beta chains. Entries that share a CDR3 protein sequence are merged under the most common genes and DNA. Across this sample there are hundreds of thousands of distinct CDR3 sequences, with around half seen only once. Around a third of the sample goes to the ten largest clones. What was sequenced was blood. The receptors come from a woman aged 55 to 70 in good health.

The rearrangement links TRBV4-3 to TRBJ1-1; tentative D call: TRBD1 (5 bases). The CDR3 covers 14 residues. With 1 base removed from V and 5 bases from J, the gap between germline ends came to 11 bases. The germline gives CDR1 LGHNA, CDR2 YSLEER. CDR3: CASSQGQGWTEAFF. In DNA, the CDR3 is TGCGCCAGCAGCCAAGGCCAGGGATGGACTGAAGCTTTCTTT.

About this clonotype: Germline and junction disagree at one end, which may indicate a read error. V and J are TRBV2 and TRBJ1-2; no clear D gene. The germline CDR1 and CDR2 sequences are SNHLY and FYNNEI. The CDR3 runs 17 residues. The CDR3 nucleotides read TGTGCCAGCAGTGGGGGTGGGAGAGAAACGACGGGGAATGGCCACACCTTC. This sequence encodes CASSGGGRETTGNGHTF.

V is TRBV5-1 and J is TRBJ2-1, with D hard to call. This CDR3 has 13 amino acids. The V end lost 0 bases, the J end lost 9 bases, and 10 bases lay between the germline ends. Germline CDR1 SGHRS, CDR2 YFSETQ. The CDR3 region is CASSLVGDPEQFF. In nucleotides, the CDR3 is TGCGCCAGCAGCTTGGTTGGGGATCCTGAGCAGTTCTTC.

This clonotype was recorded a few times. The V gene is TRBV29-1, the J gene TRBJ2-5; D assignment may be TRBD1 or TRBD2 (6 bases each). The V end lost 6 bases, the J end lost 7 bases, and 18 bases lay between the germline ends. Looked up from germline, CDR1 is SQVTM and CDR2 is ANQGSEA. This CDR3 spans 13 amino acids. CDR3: CSVTGGSRGTQYF. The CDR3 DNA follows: TGCAGCGTGACCGGGGGCAGCCGTGGGACCCAGTACTTC. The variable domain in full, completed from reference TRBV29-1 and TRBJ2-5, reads SAVISQKPSRDICQRGTSLTIQCQVDSQVTMMFWYRQQPGQSLTLIATANQGSEATYESGFVIDKFPISRPNLTFSTLTVSNMSPEDSSIYLCSVTGGSRGTQYFGPGTRLLVL.

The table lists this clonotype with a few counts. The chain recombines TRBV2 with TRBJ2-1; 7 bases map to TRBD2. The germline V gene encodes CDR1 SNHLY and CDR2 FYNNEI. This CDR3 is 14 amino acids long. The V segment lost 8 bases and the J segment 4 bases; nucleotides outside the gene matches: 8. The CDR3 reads CASARAGEYNEQFF. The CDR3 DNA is TGTGCCAGCGCCAGGGCGGGAGAGTACAATGAGCAGTTCTTC.

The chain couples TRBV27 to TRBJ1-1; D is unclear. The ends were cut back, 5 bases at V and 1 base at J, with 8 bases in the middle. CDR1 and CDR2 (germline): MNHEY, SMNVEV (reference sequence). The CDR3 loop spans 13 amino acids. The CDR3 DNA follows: TGTGCCAGCAGTCGCCCGGGGAACACTGAAGCTTTCTTT. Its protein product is CASSRPGNTEAFF.

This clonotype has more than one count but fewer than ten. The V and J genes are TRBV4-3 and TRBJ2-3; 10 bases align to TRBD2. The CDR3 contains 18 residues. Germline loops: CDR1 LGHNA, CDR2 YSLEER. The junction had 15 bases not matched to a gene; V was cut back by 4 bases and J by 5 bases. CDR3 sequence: CASSPRGSSGRGVDTQYF. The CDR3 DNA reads TGCGCCAGCAGCCCCAGAGGGTCTAGCGGGAGAGGGGTAGATACGCAGTATTTT.

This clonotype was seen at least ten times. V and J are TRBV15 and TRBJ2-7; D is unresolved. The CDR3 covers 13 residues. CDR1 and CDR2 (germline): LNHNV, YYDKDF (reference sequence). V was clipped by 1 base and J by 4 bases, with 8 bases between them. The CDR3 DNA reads TGTGCCACCAGCAGAGGAATGGGTTACGAGCAGTACTTC. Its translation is CATSRGMGYEQYF.

CDR3 DNA: TGCAGTGCTAGAGGCAGGGTTGAGACCCAGTACTTC. Translation: CSARGRVETQYF. V gene TRBV20-1 combines with J gene TRBJ2-7; weak D call: TRBD1 (5 bases). The J call may be wrong; the DNA end is better matched by TRBJ2-5. The CDR3 totals 12 residues. Germline CDR1 is DFQATT and CDR2 is SNEGSKA (reference sequence).

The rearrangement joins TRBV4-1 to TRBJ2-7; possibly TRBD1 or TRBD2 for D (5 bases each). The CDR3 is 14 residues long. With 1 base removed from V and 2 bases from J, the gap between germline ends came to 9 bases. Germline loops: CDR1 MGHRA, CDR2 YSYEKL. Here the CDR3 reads CASSQGDGTYEQYF. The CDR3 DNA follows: TGCGCCAGCAGCCAAGGGGACGGTACCTACGAGCAGTACTTC.

The CDR3 spells CSASPRGKETQYF. DNA for the CDR3: TGCAGTGCTTCACCCCGGGGGAAAGAGACCCAGTACTTC. The rearrangement uses TRBV20-1 and TRBJ2-5; a possible D gene is TRBD2 (6 bases). Germline V gene data show CDR1 as DFQATT and CDR2 as SNEGSKA (reference sequence). The CDR3 has 13 residues. Trimming took 5 bases from V and 3 from J, leaving 13 bases between them.

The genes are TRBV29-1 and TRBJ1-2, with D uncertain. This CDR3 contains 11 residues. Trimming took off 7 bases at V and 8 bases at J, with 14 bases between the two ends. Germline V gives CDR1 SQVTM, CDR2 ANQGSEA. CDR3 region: CSGARVYGYTF. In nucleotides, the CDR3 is TGCAGCGGTGCCAGAGTATACGGCTACACCTTC.

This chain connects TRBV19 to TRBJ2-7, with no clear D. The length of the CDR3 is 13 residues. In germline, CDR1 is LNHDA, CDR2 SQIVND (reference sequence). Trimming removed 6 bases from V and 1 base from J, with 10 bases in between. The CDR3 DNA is TGTGCCAGTAGCACAAGGAAATCCTACGAGCAGTACTTC. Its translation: CASSTRKSYEQYF.

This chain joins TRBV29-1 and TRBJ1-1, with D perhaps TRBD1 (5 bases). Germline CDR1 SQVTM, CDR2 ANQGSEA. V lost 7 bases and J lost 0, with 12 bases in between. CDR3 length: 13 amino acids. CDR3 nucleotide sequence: TGCAGCGCTGCTAGGGGCTTGAACACTGAAGCTTTCTTT. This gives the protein CSAARGLNTEAFF.

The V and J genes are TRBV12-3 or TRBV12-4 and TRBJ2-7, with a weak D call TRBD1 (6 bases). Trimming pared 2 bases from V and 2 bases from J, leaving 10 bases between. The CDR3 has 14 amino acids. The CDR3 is CASSLIGGPYEQYF. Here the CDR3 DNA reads TGTGCCAGCAGTTTAATAGGGGGACCCTACGAGCAGTACTTC.

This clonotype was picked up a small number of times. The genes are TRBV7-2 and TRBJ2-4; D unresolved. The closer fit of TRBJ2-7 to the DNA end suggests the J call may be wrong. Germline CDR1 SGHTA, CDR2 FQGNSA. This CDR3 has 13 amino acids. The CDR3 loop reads CASSLTLGYEQYF. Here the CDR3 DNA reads TGTGCCAGCAGCTTAACCTTGGGGTACGAGCAGTACTTC.

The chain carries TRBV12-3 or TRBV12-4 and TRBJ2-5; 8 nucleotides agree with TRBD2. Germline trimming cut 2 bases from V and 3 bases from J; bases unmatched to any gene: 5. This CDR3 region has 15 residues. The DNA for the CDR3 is TGTGCCAGCAGTTTATTACTAGCGGTCAAAGAGACCCAGTACTTC. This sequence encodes CASSLLLAVKETQYF.

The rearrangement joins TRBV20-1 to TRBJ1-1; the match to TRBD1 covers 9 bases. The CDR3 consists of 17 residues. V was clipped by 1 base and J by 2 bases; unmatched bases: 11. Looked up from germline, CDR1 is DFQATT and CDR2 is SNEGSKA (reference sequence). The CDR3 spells CSARGGQGTHGNTEAFF. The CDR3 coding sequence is TGCAGTGCTAGAGGAGGACAGGGGACCCACGGAAACACTGAAGCTTTCTTT.

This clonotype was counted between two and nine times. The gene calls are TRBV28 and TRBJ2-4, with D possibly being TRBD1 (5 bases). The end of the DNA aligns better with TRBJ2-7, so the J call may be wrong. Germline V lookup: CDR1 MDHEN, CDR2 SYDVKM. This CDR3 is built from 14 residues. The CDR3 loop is CASSLTETIYEQYF. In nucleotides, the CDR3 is TGTGCCAGCAGTCTGACAGAAACCATCTACGAGCAGTACTTC.

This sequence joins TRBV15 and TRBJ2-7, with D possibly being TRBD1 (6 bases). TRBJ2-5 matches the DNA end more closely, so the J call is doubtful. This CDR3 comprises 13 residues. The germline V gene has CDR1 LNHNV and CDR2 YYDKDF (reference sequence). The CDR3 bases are TGTGCCACCAGCAGAGACAGGGGTAGGACCCAGTACTTC. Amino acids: CATSRDRGRTQYF.

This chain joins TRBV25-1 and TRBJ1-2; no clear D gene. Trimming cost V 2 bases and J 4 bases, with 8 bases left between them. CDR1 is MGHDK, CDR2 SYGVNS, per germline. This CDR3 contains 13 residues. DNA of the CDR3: TGTGCCAGCAGTGAAGACAACAGCTATGGCTACACCTTC. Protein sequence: CASSEDNSYGYTF.

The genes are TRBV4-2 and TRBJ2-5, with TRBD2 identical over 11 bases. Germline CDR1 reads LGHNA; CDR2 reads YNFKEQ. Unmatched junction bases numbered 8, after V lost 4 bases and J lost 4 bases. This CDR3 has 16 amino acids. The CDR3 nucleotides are TGTGCCAGCAGCCGAGAGACTAGCGGGAAGGGAGAGACCCAGTACTTC. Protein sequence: CASSRETSGKGETQYF.

CDR3 coding DNA: TGTGCCAGCAGTTACGCTAGCGGGAGGGCCCGGGCCTACAATGAGCAGTTCTTC. Translated: CASSYASGRARAYNEQFF. The rearrangement uses TRBV6-5 and TRBJ2-1, with TRBD2 matching 12 bases. The ends lost 2 bases at V and 2 bases at J; junction bases unmatched: 7. Germline V CDR1 and CDR2: MNHEY, SVGAGI. This CDR3 has 18 amino acids.

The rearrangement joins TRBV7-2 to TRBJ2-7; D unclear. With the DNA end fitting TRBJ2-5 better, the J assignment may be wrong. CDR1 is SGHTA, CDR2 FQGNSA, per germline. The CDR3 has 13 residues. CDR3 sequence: CASSLESRGTQYF. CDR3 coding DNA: TGTGCCAGCAGCTTAGAATCCCGCGGGACCCAGTACTTC.

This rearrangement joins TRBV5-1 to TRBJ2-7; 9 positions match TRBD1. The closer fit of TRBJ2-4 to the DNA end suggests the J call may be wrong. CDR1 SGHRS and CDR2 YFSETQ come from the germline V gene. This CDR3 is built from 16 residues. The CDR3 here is CASSVGTGLSKNIQYF. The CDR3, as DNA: TGCGCCAGCAGCGTGGGGACAGGGCTTTCCAAAAACATTCAGTACTTC.

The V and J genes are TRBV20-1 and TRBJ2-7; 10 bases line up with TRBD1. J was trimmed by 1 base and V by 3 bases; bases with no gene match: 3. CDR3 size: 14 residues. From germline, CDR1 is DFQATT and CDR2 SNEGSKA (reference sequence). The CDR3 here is CSARKDRGSYEQYF. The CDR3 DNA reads TGCAGTGCTAGGAAGGACAGGGGGTCCTACGAGCAGTACTTC.

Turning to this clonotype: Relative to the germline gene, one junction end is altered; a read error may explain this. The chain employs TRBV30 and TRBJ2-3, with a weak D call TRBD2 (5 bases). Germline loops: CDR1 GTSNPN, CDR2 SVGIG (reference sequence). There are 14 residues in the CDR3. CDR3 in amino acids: CARQDLSSTDTRYF. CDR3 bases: TGTGCCCGTCAAGATCTTTCTAGCACAGATACGCGGTATTTT.